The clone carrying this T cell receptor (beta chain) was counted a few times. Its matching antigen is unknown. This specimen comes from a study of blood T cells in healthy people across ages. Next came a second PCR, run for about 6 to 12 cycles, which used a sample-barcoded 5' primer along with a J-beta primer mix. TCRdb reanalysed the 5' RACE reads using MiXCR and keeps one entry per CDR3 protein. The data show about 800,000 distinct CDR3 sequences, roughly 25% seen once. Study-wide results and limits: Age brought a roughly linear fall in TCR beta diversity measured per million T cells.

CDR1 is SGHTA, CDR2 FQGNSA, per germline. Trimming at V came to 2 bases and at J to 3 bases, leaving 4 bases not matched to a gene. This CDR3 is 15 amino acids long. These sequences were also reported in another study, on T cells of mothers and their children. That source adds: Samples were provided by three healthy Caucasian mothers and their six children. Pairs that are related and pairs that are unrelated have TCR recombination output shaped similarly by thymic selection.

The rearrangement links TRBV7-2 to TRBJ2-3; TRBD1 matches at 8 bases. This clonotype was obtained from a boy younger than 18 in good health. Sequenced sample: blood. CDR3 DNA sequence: TGTGCCAGCAGCTTAAGGGACAGGACAACAGATACGCAGTATTTT. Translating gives CASSLRDRTTDTQYF.